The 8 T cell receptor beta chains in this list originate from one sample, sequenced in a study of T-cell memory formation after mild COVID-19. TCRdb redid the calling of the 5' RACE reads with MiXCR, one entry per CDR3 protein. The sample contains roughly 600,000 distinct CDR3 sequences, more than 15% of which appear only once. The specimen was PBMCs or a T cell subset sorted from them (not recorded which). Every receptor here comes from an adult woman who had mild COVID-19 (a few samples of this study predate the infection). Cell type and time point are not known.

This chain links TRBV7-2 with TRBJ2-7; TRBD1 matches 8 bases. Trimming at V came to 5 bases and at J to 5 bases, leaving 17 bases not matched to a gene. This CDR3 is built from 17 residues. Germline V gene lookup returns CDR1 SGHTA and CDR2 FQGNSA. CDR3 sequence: CASSPLGGRGRGDEQYF. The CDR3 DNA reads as TGTGCCAGCAGCCCCCTGGGGGGCAGGGGGCGAGGCGACGAGCAGTACTTC. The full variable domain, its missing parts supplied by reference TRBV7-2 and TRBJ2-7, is GAGVSQSPSNKVTEKGKDVELRCDPISGHTALYWYRQSLGQGLEFLIYFQGNSAPDKSGLPSDRFSAERTGGSVSTLTIQRTQQEDSAVYLCASSPLGGRGRGDEQYFGPGTRLTVT.

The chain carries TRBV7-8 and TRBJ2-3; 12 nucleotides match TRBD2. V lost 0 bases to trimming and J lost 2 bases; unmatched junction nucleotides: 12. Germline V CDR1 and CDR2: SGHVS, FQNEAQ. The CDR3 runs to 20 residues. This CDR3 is CASSLARARLAGGITDTQYF. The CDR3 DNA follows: TGTGCCAGCAGCTTAGCACGGGCGCGGCTAGCGGGGGGGATCACAGATACGCAGTATTTT.

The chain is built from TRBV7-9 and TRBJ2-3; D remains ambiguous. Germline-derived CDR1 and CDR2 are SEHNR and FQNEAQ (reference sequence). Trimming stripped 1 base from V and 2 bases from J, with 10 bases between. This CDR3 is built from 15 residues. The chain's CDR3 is CASSLGSRTTDTQYF. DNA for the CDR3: TGTGCCAGCAGCTTAGGATCCAGGACCACAGATACGCAGTATTTT.

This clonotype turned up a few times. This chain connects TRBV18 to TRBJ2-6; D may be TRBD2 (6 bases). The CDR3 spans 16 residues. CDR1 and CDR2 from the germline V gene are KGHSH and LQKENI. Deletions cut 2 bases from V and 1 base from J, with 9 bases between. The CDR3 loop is CASSPDGGSGANVLTF. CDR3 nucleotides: TGTGCCAGCTCACCAGACGGGGGATCTGGGGCCAACGTCCTGACTTTC.

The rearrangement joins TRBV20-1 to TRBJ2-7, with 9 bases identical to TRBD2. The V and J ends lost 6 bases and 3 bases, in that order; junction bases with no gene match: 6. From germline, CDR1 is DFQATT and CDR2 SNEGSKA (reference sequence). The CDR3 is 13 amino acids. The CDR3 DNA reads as TGCAGTGCCGCATCTAGCGGGAACTACGAGCAGTACTTC. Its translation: CSAASSGNYEQYF.

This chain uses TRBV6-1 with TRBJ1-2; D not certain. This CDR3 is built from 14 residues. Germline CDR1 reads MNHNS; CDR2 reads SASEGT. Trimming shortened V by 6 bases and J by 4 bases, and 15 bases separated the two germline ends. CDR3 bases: TGTGCCAGCAGGGTCCTATCCGACGGCTATGGCTACACCTTC. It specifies CASRVLSDGYGYTF.

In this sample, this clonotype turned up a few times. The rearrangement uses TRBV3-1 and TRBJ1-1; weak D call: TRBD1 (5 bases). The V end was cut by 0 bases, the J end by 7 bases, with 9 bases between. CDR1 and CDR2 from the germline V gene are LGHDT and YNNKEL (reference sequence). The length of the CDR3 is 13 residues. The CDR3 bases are TGTGCCAGCAGCCAAGAGGCTAGGGGTGAAGCTTTCTTT. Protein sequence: CASSQEARGEAFF.

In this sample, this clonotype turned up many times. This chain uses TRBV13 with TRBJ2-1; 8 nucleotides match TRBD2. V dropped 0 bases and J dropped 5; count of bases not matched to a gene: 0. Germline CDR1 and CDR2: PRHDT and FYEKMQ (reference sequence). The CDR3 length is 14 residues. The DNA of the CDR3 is TGTGCCAGCAGCTTAGGACTAGCGGACAATGAGCAGTTCTTC. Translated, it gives CASSLGLADNEQFF.